The next 26 T cell receptor beta chains were all read from a single sample in a study of pediatric ulcerative colitis. TCRdb keeps only in-frame clones here, not all; method: immunoSEQ multiplex PCR. This sample has some 60,000 clones, with 77% found just once. Sequencing was performed on blood. The source of these receptors is a boy between 10 and 17 years old with moderate ulcerative colitis.

V and J are TRBV30 and TRBJ2-3; D unresolved. Germline V CDR1 and CDR2: GTSNPN, SVGIG (reference sequence). Trimming removed 4 bases from V and 0 bases from J, with 5 bases in between. This CDR3 has 12 residues. The CDR3 loop is CAWMVSTDTQYF. In DNA, the CDR3 is TGTGCCTGGATGGTTAGCACAGATACGCAGTATTTT. The full variable domain, rest sourced from reference TRBV30 and TRBJ2-3, is SQTIHQWPATLVQPVGSPLSLECTVEGTSNPNLYWYRQAAGRGLQLLFYSVGIGQISSEVPQNLSASRPQDRQFILSSKKLLLSDSGFYLCAWMVSTDTQYFGPGTRLTVL.

The chain recombines TRBV4-3 with TRBJ1-1; unclear D gene. The CDR3 consists of 14 residues. CDR1 and CDR2 (germline): LGHNA, YSLEER. Between the trimmed V and J ends, which lost 1 base and 1 base, there was a span of 7 bases. The CDR3 spells CASSQASRNTEAFF. DNA of the CDR3: TGCGCCAGCAGCCAAGCCTCGAGGAACACTGAAGCTTTCTTT.

V usage is TRBV18 and J usage is TRBJ2-1, with TRBD2 identical over 11 bases. This CDR3 region has 16 residues. Losses at the gene ends were 1 base for V and 2 bases for J; bases not matched to a gene: 1. The germline CDR1 and CDR2 sequences are KGHSH and LQKENI. CDR3 bases: TGTGCCAGCTCACCACTTAGCGGGAGGGCCTACAATGAGCAGTTCTTC. Translating gives CASSPLSGRAYNEQFF.

The chain has TRBV11-2 and TRBJ2-2; D not certain. The CDR3 extends over 14 amino acids. V was clipped by 1 base and J by 4 bases, with 7 bases between them. Germline V gene sequence: CDR1 SGHAT, CDR2 FQNNGV. CDR3 DNA sequence: TGTGCCAGCAGCTTAGTATCAGCCACCGGGGAGCTGTTTTTT. It yields the protein CASSLVSATGELFF.

This clone was found once. The rearrangement joins TRBV7-8 to TRBJ2-7, with 8 bases matching TRBD2. The CDR3 extends over 13 amino acids. CDR1 SGHVS and CDR2 FQNEAQ come from the germline V gene. J lost 2 bases, V lost 6 bases, and 3 bases had no gene match. CDR3 residues: CASSYSGTYEQYF. CDR3 coding DNA: TGTGCCAGCAGTTATAGCGGGACCTACGAGCAGTACTTC.

This chain links TRBV5-6 with TRBJ2-5; D possibly uses TRBD1 or TRBD2 (6 bases each). V lost 1 base to trimming and J lost 3 bases, with 13 bases between them. Germline CDR1 is SGHDT and CDR2 is YYEEEE. The CDR3 spans 15 residues. Here the CDR3 reads CASSLSGAAKETQYF. DNA for the CDR3: TGTGCCAGCAGCTTGTCGGGGGCCGCCAAAGAGACCCAGTACTTC.

V and J are TRBV5-6 and TRBJ2-5, with 9 bases lining up with TRBD2. The CDR3 loop spans 17 amino acids. V lost 1 base and J lost 3; bases outside the gene matches: 10. Germline V gene data show CDR1 as SGHDT and CDR2 as YYEEEE. The CDR3 nucleotides are TGTGCCAGCAGCTTGTTTGGATTAGCGGGAGAAGAAGAGACCCAGTACTTC. It yields the protein CASSLFGLAGEEETQYF. The entire variable domain, with the rest obtained from reference TRBV5-6 and TRBJ2-5, is as follows: DAGVTQSPTHLIKTRGQQVTLRCSPKSGHDTVSWYQQALGQGPQFIFQYYEEEERQRGNFPDRFSGHQFPNYSSELNVNALLLGDSALYLCASSLFGLAGEEETQYFGPGTRLLVL.

This chain joins TRBV5-1 and TRBJ2-2; 9 positions match TRBD1. V was pared by 0 bases and J by 6 bases, with 6 bases of the junction left unmatched. The CDR3 sequence is 16 residues long. Germline V gene lookup returns CDR1 SGHRS and CDR2 YFSETQ. The CDR3 is CASSLARQGVAGELFF. CDR3 bases: TGCGCCAGCAGCTTGGCCCGACAGGGGGTGGCCGGGGAGCTGTTTTTT. Filled out from reference TRBV5-1 and TRBJ2-2, the complete variable domain reads KAGVTQTPRYLIKTRGQQVTLSCSPISGHRSVSWYQQTPGQGLQFLFEYFSETQRNKGNFPGRFSGRQFSNSRSEMNVSTLELGDSALYLCASSLARQGVAGELFFGEGSRLTVL.

The V and J genes are TRBV5-6 and TRBJ2-7; 10 bases fit TRBD2. Germline trimming cut 10 bases from V and 2 bases from J; bases unmatched to any gene: 9. CDR3 length equals 14 residues. Germline CDR1 SGHDT, CDR2 YYEEEE. This CDR3 is CASERAGGPYEQYF. The CDR3 bases are TGTGCCTCGGAGAGAGCGGGAGGGCCCTACGAGCAGTACTTC.

In this sample, this clone turned up a few times. J is TRBJ1-1 and V is TRBV6-5; TRBD1 is a possible D gene (6 bases). Per germline, CDR1 MNHEY and CDR2 SVGAGI. The CDR3 is 14 amino acids. V lost 2 bases and J 1 base, leaving 8 bases between the germline ends. This CDR3 reads CASSYATGNTEAFF. In DNA form, the CDR3 reads TGTGCCAGCAGTTACGCGACAGGGAACACTGAAGCTTTCTTT.

The chain joins TRBV7-3 to TRBJ1-1, with no clear D. The CDR3 contains 16 residues. Germline CDR1 is SGHTA and CDR2 is FQGTGA. Trimming removed 0 bases at V and 1 base at J, with 12 bases between. The CDR3 is CASSLTIGLGNTEAFF. The CDR3 DNA reads TGTGCCAGCAGCTTAACGATCGGGTTGGGGAACACTGAAGCTTTCTTT.

J is TRBJ1-1 and V is TRBV18; a weak D match, TRBD1 (5 bases). Between the trimmed V and J ends, which lost 2 bases and 4 bases, there was a span of 11 bases. The CDR3 runs 14 residues. Germline V gives CDR1 KGHSH, CDR2 LQKENI. As DNA, the CDR3 is TGTGCCAGCTCACCAGCCGGGGCGGGCACTGAAGCTTTCTTT. Protein: CASSPAGAGTEAFF.

Only a few counts were recorded for this clone. The V call is TRBV2, the J call TRBJ1-1; no clear D. Trimming took off 7 bases at V and 0 bases at J, with 6 bases between the two ends. CDR1 and CDR2 from the germline V gene are SNHLY and FYNNEI. The CDR3 extends over 12 amino acids. The CDR3, as DNA: TGTGCCAGCAATCGCCTGAACACTGAAGCTTTCTTT. Its protein is CASNRLNTEAFF.

This clone has a single count. The gene calls are TRBV6-5 and TRBJ1-2; possibly TRBD1 for D (5 bases). This CDR3 has 13 amino acids. From germline, CDR1 is MNHEY and CDR2 SVGAGI. The CDR3 is CATFGAENYGYTF. DNA for the CDR3: TGTGCTACTTTCGGGGCAGAGAACTATGGCTACACCTTC.

The chain's CDR3 is CASSEQGNYGYTF. The CDR3 region has the DNA TGTGCCAGCTCGGAACAGGGGAACTATGGCTACACCTTC. The chain employs TRBV18 and TRBJ1-2; 7 nucleotides align to TRBD1. Trimming cost V 6 bases and J 2 bases; bases outside gene matches: 3. The CDR3 is 13 amino acids. The V gene's germline CDR1 is KGHSH and CDR2 LQKENI.

The rearrangement links TRBV29-1 to TRBJ2-3; D not certain. Trimming pared 4 bases from V and 2 bases from J, leaving 7 bases between. The CDR3 runs 12 residues. CDR1 SQVTM and CDR2 ANQGSEA come from the germline V gene. The CDR3 loop reads CSVGGDTDTQYF. For the CDR3, the DNA is TGCAGCGTTGGCGGAGACACAGATACGCAGTATTTT.

The gene calls are TRBV5-1 and TRBJ2-1; D not certain. The V and J ends lost 0 bases and 4 bases respectively, with 17 bases between them. CDR1 is SGHRS and CDR2 is YFSETQ in the germline V gene. This CDR3 is 17 amino acids long. The CDR3 region is CASSLERQDIIYNEQFF. CDR3 in DNA: TGCGCCAGCAGCTTGGAACGTCAGGATATTATATACAATGAGCAGTTCTTC.

This clone was picked up a small number of times. The chain carries TRBV5-4 and TRBJ2-5, with 7 bases aligning to TRBD1. The CDR3 totals 15 residues. Looked up from germline, CDR1 is SGHNT and CDR2 is YYREEE (reference sequence). The ends lost 4 bases at V and 2 bases at J; junction bases unmatched: 8. CDR3 coding DNA: TGTGCCAGCAGCCCGAGACAGGGTCAACAAGAGACCCAGTACTTC. Protein sequence: CASSPRQGQQETQYF.

The chain uses TRBV11-2 and TRBJ2-7; 8 bases match TRBD2. Trimming cost V 0 bases and J 5 bases; bases outside gene matches: 9. Germline V CDR1 and CDR2: SGHAT, FQNNGV. The CDR3 is made up of 16 amino acids. The CDR3 nucleotides read TGTGCCAGCAGCTTAGATTTTAGGCGAGCGGGAGACGAGCAGTACTTC. It is translated as CASSLDFRRAGDEQYF. Based on the CDR3 plus reference TRBV11-2 and TRBJ2-7, the full variable domain is EAGVAQSPRYKIIEKRQSVAFWCNPISGHATLYWYQQILGQGPKLLIQFQNNGVVDDSQLPKDRFSAERLKGVDSTLKIQPAKLEDSAVYLCASSLDFRRAGDEQYFGPGTRLTVT.

CDR3 nucleotides: TGTGCCAGCAGCGTAGATCCCAGTAGCGGGAGCTTGGAGACCCAGTACTTC. This translates into CASSVDPSSGSLETQYF. The V gene is TRBV9, the J gene TRBJ2-5, with TRBD2 matching over 9 bases. This CDR3 comprises 17 residues. V lost 0 bases, J lost 5 bases, and 11 bases stayed unmatched. Looked up from germline, CDR1 is SGDLS and CDR2 is YYNGEE.

The gene calls are TRBV12-5 and TRBJ2-5; the match to TRBD2 covers 9 bases. CDR3 length: 18 amino acids. V lost 0 bases, J lost 4 bases, and 12 bases stayed unmatched. The germline gives CDR1 LGHNT, CDR2 FRNRAP. CDR3 coding DNA: TGTGCTAGTGGTTTGGTTCCTAGCGGGACCGACCTCCCAGAGACCCAGTACTTC. It encodes CASGLVPSGTDLPETQYF.

The chain links TRBV25-1 to TRBJ2-7, with D perhaps matching TRBD1 or TRBD2 (5 bases each). The V end lost 3 bases, the J end lost 6 bases, and 18 bases lay between the germline ends. Germline loops: CDR1 MGHDK, CDR2 SYGVNS. The CDR3 spans 15 residues. This CDR3 is CASSEGFGGLGEQYF. The DNA of the CDR3 is TGTGCCAGCAGTGAGGGTTTTGGGGGTTTGGGCGAGCAGTACTTC.

The chain recombines TRBV14 with TRBJ1-2; a weak D match, TRBD1 (5 bases). Germline V gives CDR1 SGHDN, CDR2 FVKESK. V lost 5 bases to trimming and J lost 8 bases, with 21 bases between them. The CDR3 runs 15 residues. CDR3 DNA: TGTGCCAGCAGCAAACGGGACCTCGGGGCATCGGGCTACACCTTC. Amino acid sequence: CASSKRDLGASGYTF.

V and J are TRBV18 and TRBJ2-5; D is unresolved. The CDR3 contains 14 residues. Germline CDR1 reads KGHSH; CDR2 reads LQKENI. The V end was cut by 0 bases, the J end by 5 bases, with 10 bases between. The CDR3 here is CASSPPPGGETQYF. The CDR3 coding sequence is TGTGCCAGCTCACCACCGCCGGGCGGCGAGACCCAGTACTTC.

The chain couples TRBV14 to TRBJ2-1, with 10 bases fitting TRBD1. Germline-derived CDR1 and CDR2 are SGHDN and FVKESK. V gave up 3 bases and J gave up 8 bases; unmatched junction bases: 7. CDR3 size: 15 residues. This CDR3 is CASSHPGQGYYEQFF. The CDR3 DNA reads as TGTGCCAGCAGCCATCCGGGACAGGGGTACTATGAGCAGTTCTTC.

The rearrangement uses TRBV12-5 and TRBJ2-2; 8 nucleotides align to TRBD2. V dropped 6 bases and J dropped 4; count of bases not matched to a gene: 4. The CDR3 is made up of 14 amino acids. Germline V gene sequence: CDR1 LGHNT, CDR2 FRNRAP. The chain's CDR3 is CASGSGGATGELFF. In DNA, the CDR3 is TGTGCTAGTGGATCCGGGGGGGCCACCGGGGAGCTGTTTTTT.